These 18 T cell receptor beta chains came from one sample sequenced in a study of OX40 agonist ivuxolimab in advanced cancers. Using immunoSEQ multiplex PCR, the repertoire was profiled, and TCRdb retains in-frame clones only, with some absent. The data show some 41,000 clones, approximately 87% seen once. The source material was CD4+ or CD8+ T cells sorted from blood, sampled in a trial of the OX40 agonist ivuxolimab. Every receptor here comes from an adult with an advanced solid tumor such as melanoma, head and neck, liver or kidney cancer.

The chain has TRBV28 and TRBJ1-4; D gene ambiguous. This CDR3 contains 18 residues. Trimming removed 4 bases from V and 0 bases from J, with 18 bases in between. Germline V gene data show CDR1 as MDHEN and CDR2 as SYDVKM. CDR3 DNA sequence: TGTGCCAGCAGTTCCGTGGCAGCCGTCCTTGCAACTAATGAAAAACTGTTTTTT. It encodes CASSSVAAVLATNEKLFF.

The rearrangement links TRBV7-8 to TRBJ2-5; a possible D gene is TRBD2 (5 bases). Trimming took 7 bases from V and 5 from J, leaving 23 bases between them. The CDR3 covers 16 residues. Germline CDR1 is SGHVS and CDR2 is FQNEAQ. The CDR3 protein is CASTETSGQTYETQYF. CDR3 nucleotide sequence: TGTGCCAGCACCGAAACAAGCGGTCAGACTTATGAGACCCAGTACTTC.

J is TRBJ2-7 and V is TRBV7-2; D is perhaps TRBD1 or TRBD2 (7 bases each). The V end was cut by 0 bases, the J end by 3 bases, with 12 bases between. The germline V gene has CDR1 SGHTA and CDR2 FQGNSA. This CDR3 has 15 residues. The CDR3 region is CASSLAGGGLYEQYF. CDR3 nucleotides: TGTGCCAGCAGCTTAGCGGGAGGGGGCCTCTACGAGCAGTACTTC.

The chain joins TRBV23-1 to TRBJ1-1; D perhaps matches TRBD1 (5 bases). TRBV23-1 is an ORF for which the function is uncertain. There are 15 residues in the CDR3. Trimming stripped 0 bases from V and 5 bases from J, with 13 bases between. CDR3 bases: TGCGCCAGCAGTCAATCAAACAGGTCTTCTACTGAAGCTTTCTTT. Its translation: CASSQSNRSSTEAFF.

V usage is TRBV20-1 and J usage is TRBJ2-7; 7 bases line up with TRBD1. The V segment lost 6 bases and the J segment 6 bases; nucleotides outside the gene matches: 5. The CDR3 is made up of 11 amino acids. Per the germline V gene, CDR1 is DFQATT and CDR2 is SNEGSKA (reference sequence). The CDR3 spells CSAKTGREQYF. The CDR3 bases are TGCAGTGCGAAGACAGGGCGCGAGCAGTACTTC.

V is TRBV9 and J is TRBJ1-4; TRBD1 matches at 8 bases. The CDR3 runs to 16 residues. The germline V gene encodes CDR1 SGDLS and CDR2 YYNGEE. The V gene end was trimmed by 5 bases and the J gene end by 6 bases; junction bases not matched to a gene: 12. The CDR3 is CASSRRRTGKDEKLFF. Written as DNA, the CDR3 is TGTGCCAGCAGTCGTAGACGGACAGGGAAGGATGAAAAACTGTTTTTT.

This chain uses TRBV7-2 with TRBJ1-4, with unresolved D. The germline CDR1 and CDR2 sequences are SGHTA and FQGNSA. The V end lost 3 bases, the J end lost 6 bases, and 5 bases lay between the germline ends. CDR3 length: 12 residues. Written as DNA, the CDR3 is TGTGCCAGCAGCTTTTTAGATGAAAAACTGTTTTTT. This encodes CASSFLDEKLFF.

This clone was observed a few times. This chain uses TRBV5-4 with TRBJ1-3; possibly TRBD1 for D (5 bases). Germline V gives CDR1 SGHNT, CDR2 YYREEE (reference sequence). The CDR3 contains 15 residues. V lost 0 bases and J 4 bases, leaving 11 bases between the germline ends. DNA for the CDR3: TGTGCCAGCAGCTTGGCGGAGGGGTCAGGAAACACCATATATTTT. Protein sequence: CASSLAEGSGNTIYF. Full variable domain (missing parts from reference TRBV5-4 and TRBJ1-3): ETGVTQSPTHLIKTRGQQVTLRCSSQSGHNTVSWYQQALGQGPQFIFQYYREEENGRGNFPPRFSGLQFPNYSSELNVNALELDDSALYLCASSLAEGSGNTIYFGEGSWLTVV.

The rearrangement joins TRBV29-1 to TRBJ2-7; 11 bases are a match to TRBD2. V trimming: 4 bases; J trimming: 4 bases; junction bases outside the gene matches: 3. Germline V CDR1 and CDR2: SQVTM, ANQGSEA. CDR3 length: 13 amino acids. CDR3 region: CSVGLAGFYEQYF. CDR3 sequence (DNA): TGCAGCGTTGGACTAGCGGGATTTTACGAGCAGTACTTC.

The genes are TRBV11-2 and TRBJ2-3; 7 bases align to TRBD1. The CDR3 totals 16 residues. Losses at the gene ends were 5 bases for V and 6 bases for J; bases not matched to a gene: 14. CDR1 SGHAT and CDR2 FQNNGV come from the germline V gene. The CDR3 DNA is TGTGCCAGCAGCCCCTTTAAGGGGGCCCCCGGCGATACGCAGTATTTT. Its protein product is CASSPFKGAPGDTQYF.

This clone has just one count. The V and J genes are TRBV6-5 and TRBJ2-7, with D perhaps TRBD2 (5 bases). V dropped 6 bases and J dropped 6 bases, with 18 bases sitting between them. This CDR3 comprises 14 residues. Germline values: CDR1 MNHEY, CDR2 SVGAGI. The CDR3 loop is CASRSGLMGGEQYF. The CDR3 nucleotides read TGTGCCAGCAGGAGCGGACTGATGGGTGGCGAGCAGTACTTC.

CDR3 in amino acids: CSASLDEQYF. Written as DNA, the CDR3 is TGCAGTGCTAGTTTGGACGAGCAGTACTTC. This chain links TRBV20-1 with TRBJ2-7; D gene unclear. The V gene's germline CDR1 is DFQATT and CDR2 SNEGSKA (reference sequence). V was shortened by 3 bases and J by 5 bases, with 5 bases between the two germline ends. The CDR3 is 10 amino acids.

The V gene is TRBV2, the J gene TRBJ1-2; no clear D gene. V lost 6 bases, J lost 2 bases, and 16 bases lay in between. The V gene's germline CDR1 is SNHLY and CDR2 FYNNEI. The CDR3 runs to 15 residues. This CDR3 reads CASSGGAHRNYGYTF. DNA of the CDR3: TGTGCCAGCAGCGGCGGAGCTCACCGGAACTATGGCTACACCTTC.

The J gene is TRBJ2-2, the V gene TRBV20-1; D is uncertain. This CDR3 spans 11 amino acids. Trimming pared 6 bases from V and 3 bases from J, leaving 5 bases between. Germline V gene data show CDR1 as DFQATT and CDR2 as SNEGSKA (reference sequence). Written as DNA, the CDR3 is TGCAGTGCCCGGCACACCGGGGAGCTGTTTTTT. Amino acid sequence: CSARHTGELFF.

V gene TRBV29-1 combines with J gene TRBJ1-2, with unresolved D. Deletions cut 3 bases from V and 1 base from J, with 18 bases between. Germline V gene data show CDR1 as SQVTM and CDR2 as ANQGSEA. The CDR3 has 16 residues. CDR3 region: CSVDEGAALRNYGYTF. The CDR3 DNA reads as TGCAGCGTTGACGAGGGCGCGGCTTTACGTAACTATGGCTACACCTTC.

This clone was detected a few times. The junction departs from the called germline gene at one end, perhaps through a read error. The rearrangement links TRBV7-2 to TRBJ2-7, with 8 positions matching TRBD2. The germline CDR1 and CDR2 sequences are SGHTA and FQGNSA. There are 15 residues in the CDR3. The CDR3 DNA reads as TGTGCCAGCAGCTTTAGTGAGAATCGTAGCGGGGAAAAGCACTTC. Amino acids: CASSFSENRSGEKHF.

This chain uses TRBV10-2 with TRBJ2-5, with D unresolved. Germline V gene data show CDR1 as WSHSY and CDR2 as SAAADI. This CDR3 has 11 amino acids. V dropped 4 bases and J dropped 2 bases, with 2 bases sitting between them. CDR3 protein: CASSGQETQYF. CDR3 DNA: TGCGCCAGCAGTGGGCAAGAGACCCAGTACTTC.

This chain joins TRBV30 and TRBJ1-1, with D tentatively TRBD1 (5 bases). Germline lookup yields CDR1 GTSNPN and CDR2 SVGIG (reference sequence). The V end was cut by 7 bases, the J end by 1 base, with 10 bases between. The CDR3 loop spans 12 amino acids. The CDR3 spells CASEGRNTEAFF. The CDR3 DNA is TGTGCCTCGGAGGGACGGAACACTGAAGCTTTCTTT. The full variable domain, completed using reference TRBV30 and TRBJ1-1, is SQTIHQWPATLVQPVGSPLSLECTVEGTSNPNLYWYRQAAGRGLQLLFYSVGIGQISSEVPQNLSASRPQDRQFILSSKKLLLSDSGFYLCASEGRNTEAFFGQGTRLTVV.